The clone carrying this T cell receptor (beta chain) was counted a few times. What it binds is not known. The source of the sample is a study of vaccination and CD4 T cells after COVID-19. The overall study: Sampling that followed vaccination took place a median 72 days after dose two, within a range of 14 to 241.

The germline CDR1 and CDR2 sequences are SGHVS and FNYEAQ. The V segment lost 5 bases and the J segment 5 bases; nucleotides outside the gene matches: 7. This CDR3 is 14 amino acids long. Cultured CD4+ T cell DNA underwent sequencing with the Oncomine TCR Beta short-read assay. The source of extracted genomic DNA was cultured CD4+ T cells. Using its own MiXCR run on the PCR reads, TCRdb lists one record per CDR3 protein. This sample has a few thousand distinct CDR3 sequences, with about two fifths found just once. Treatment noted: roughly 10-day PBMC culture with coronavirus spike peptide pools or control peptides (ViraFEST assay). From the unexposed donor, CD4+ T cells were collected ahead of the COVID-19 pandemic (2011-2018).

Sequences were obtained from CD4+ T cells from blood, cultured in vitro. The receptor was isolated from a human donor in good health. The V and J genes are TRBV7-6 and TRBJ2-5; TRBD1 matches 8 bases. The chain's CDR3 is CASSTPTGVETQYF. In nucleotides, the CDR3 is TGTGCCAGCAGCACACCGACAGGGGTCGAGACCCAGTACTTC.